These 6 T cell receptor beta chains were sequenced from one sample in a study of shared clonotypes between healthy human individuals. Sequenced by immunoSEQ multiplex PCR; TCRdb stores in-frame clones only, minus some. The sample has some 470,000 clones; less than 80% are singletons. Sequencing was performed on PBMCs. The receptor set was obtained from a woman in her thirties or forties in good health. Some clones in this sample may be carry-over from other donors' samples.

The chain joins TRBV28 to TRBJ2-2, with D uncertain. The CDR3 has 13 residues. The germline V gene has CDR1 MDHEN and CDR2 SYDVKM. Trimming pared 3 bases from V and 4 bases from J, leaving 6 bases between. CDR3 sequence reads: CASSLPSTGELFF. Here the CDR3 DNA reads TGTGCCAGCAGTTTGCCCAGCACCGGGGAGCTGTTTTTT. The whole variable domain, remainder taken from reference TRBV28 and TRBJ2-2, is DVKVTQSSRYLVKRTGEKVFLECVQDMDHENMFWYRQDPGLGLRLIYFSYDVKMKEKGDIPEGYSVSREKKERFSLILESASTNQTSMYLCASSLPSTGELFFGEGSRLTVL.

The chain recombines TRBV6-1 with TRBJ2-5; TRBD1 matches at 10 bases. V dropped 3 bases and J dropped 1; count of bases not matched to a gene: 2. This CDR3 has 15 amino acids. Germline V gives CDR1 MNHNS, CDR2 SASEGT. In DNA form, the CDR3 reads TGTGCCAGCAGTGATCGGGACAGGGGCCAAGAGACCCAGTACTTC. This sequence encodes CASSDRDRGQETQYF.

This clone was seen a handful of times. This chain joins TRBV7-9 and TRBJ2-4; D might be TRBD1 (6 bases). The CDR3 totals 13 residues. Trimming took 1 base from V and 15 from J, leaving 16 bases between them. CDR1 and CDR2 (germline): SEHNR, FQNEAQ (reference sequence). The CDR3 spells CASSLVGQGLGYF. The CDR3 DNA is TGTGCCAGCAGCTTAGTAGGCCAGGGGTTAGGGTACTTC.

The V and J genes are TRBV19 and TRBJ1-1; a possible D gene is TRBD1 (6 bases). This CDR3 spans 16 amino acids. V lost 4 bases and J lost 0, with 15 bases in between. Germline V gene data show CDR1 as LNHDA and CDR2 as SQIVND (reference sequence). This CDR3 is CASSTLSGDLNTEAFF. Here the CDR3 DNA reads TGTGCCAGTAGTACCCTCTCAGGGGACTTGAACACTGAAGCTTTCTTT.

The rearrangement joins TRBV7-2 to TRBJ2-5, with TRBD2 as a possible D gene (6 bases). The length of the CDR3 is 13 residues. V gave up 7 bases and J gave up 5 bases, with 14 bases separating them. Germline V gene sequence: CDR1 SGHTA, CDR2 FQGNSA. CDR3 sequence: CASNGGAGETQYF. The CDR3 region has the DNA TGTGCCAGCAACGGAGGGGCTGGGGAGACCCAGTACTTC.

V and J are TRBV15 and TRBJ2-2, with 8 positions matching TRBD2. The germline V gene encodes CDR1 LNHNV and CDR2 YYDKDF (reference sequence). The V gene end was trimmed by 3 bases and the J gene end by 5 bases; junction bases not matched to a gene: 11. The CDR3 contains 17 residues. CDR3 DNA: TGTGCCACCAGCAGGCCTCTAAGTCGCGGGAGGACCGGGGAGCTGTTTTTT. Translation gives CATSRPLSRGRTGELFF. Drawing the rest from reference TRBV15 and TRBJ2-2, the complete variable domain is DAMVIQNPRYQVTQFGKPVTLSCSQTLNHNVMYWYQQKSSQAPKLLFHYYDKDFNNEADTPDNFQSRRPNTSFCFLDIRSPGLGDTAMYLCATSRPLSRGRTGELFFGEGSRLTVL.